Listed here is a single T cell receptor beta chain. These data are taken from a study of cytomegalovirus exposure and HLA in healthy donors. Per germline, CDR1 MNHNS and CDR2 SASEGT. This CDR3 is built from 10 residues. V was pared by 10 bases and J by 7 bases, with 8 bases between. Researchers ran the PCR with 60 Vbeta and 13 Jbeta primers. TCRdb's copy holds only in-frame clones and misses some; the assay was immunoSEQ multiplex PCR. Among 150,000 to 200,000 clones listed, nearly 80% were seen once. Sequencing was performed on PBMCs. V usage is TRBV6-1 and J usage is TRBJ2-1; D uncertain. This TCR derives from a woman aged 30 to 39 in good health and CMV-seropositive. CDR3 coding DNA: TGTGCCACCAGGAGAAATGAGCAGTTCTTC. Translating it yields CATRRNEQFF.